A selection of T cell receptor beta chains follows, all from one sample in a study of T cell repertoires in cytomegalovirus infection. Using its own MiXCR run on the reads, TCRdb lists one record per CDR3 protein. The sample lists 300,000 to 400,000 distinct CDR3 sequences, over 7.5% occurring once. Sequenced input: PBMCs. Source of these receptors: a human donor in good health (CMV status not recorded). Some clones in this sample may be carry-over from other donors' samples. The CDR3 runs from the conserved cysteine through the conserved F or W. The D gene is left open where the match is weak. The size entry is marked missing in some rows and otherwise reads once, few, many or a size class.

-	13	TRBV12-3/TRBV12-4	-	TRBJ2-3	CASSPPWIDTQYF	TGTGCCAGCAGTCCCCCTTGGATCGATACGCAGTATTTT
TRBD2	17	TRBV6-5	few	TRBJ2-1	CASSPRLTSGRGNEQFF	TGTGCCAGCAGTCCTCGTCTAACTAGCGGGAGAGGTAATGAGCAGTTCTTC
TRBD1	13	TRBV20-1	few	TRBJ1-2	CSARRQGASGYTF	TGCAGTGCTAGGAGACAGGGGGCGAGTGGCTACACCTTC
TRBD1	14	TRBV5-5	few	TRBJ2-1	CASSIDRVYNEQFF	TGTGCCAGCAGCATCGACAGGGTTTACAATGAGCAGTTCTTC
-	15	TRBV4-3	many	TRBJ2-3	CASSQETPSTDTQYF	TGCGCCAGCAGCCAGGAGACACCTAGCACAGATACGCAGTATTTT
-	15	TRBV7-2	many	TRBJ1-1	CASSPRIELGTEAFF	TGTGCCAGCAGCCCCCGAATTGAATTGGGCACTGAAGCTTTCTTT
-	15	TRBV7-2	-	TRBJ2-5	CASSPRALGEETQYF	TGTGCCAGCAGCCCCAGAGCCTTGGGGGAAGAGACCCAGTACTTC
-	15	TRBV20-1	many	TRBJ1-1	CSARDPQGYFTEAFF	TGCAGTGCTAGAGATCCCCAGGGTTACTTCACTGAAGCTTTCTTT
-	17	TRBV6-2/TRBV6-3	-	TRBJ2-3	CASSYSGEAGTRLTQYF	TGTGCCAGCAGTTACTCAGGTGAAGCGGGGACAAGGCTGACGCAGTATTTT
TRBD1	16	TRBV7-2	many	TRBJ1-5	CASRSEDRGPNQPQHF	TGTGCCAGCAGATCGGAGGACAGGGGACCTAATCAGCCCCAGCATTTT
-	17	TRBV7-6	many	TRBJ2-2	CASSLARAGGDTGELFF	TGTGCCAGCAGCTTAGCGCGGGCAGGGGGGGACACCGGGGAGCTGTTTTTT
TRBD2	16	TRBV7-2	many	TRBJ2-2	CASSLAGAGAPGELFF	TGTGCCAGCAGCTTAGCGGGAGCGGGAGCCCCCGGGGAGCTGTTTTTT
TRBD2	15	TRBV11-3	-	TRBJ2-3	CASSSGGSSQDTQYF	TGTGCCAGCAGCTCGGGAGGGAGCTCACAAGATACGCAGTATTTT
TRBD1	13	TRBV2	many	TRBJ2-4	CASSRDREVIQYF	TGTGCCAGCAGTCGGGACAGGGAAGTCATTCAGTACTTC
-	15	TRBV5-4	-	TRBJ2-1	CASSLDGVSYNEQFF	TGTGCCAGCAGCTTGGACGGGGTCTCCTACAATGAGCAGTTCTTC
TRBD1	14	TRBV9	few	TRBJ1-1	CASSSPDRETEAFF	TGTGCCAGCAGCTCACCCGACAGGGAGACTGAAGCTTTCTTT
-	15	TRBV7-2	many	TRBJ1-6	CASSSPRDGLLPLHF	TGTGCCAGCAGTTCTCCGCGGGACGGCCTCTTGCCCCTCCACTTT
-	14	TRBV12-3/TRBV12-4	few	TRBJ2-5	CASSFRTDQETQYF	TGTGCCAGCAGTTTTAGGACAGATCAAGAGACCCAGTACTTC
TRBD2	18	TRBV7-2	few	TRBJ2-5	CASSYTKGLAGDRETQYF	TGTGCCAGCAGCTATACGAAAGGACTAGCGGGAGATCGGGAGACCCAGTACTTC
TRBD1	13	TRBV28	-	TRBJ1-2	CASRGQVNYGYTF	TGTGCCAGCAGGGGACAGGTTAACTATGGCTACACCTTC
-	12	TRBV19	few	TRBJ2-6	CASSLGANVLTF	TGTGCCAGTAGTCTTGGGGCCAACGTCCTGACTTTC
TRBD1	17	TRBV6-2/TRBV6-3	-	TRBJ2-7	CASSYWDWTGSSYEQYF	TGTGCCAGCAGTTACTGGGACTGGACAGGGAGCTCCTACGAGCAGTACTTC